The rows below give T cell receptor beta chains drawn from one sample of a study of T cell responses to AZD1222 COVID-19 vaccine. TCRdb's copy holds only in-frame clones and misses some; the assay was immunoSEQ multiplex PCR. Of 95,000 to 150,000 clones listed, 80% to 90% are singletons. The source material was peripheral blood, sampled on day 0 of AZD1222 vaccination. These receptor sequences come from an adult in good health. The CDR3 runs from the conserved cysteine through the conserved F or W.

cdr3_length v_call cdr3_aa
13 TRBV30 CAWSKGGAETQYF
12 TRBV6-1 CASSENQQGRDF
12 TRBV10-3 CAISEDEGTIYF
16 TRBV18 CASSPTMLGAGTEAFF
15 TRBV18 CASSPGGGSLGEQFF
14 TRBV28 CASSRRGYTDTQYF
17 TRBV7-6 CASSLGGTGDPPSPLHF
15 TRBV5-5 CASSFRWQEVDEQYF
14 TRBV19 CASSGSNPNYGYTF
15 TRBV28 CASSPGTAGRTEAFF
14 TRBV11-1 CASSAAGQTTEAFF
15 TRBV30 CAWSWDLGGGTEAFF
14 TRBV20-1 CSASPGVANYGYTF
15 TRBV7-2 CASSFKRGASVEQYF
18 TRBV28 CASRPSTGGAYSNQPQHF
14 TRBV6-6 CASSSLAVQETQYF
13 TRBV27 CASSPGGGTEAFF
13 TRBV5-1 CASSLRVNTEAFF
14 TRBV6-5 CASSQRGGIYGYTF
11 TRBV20-1 CSAKLLTEQYF
16 TRBV6-4 CASSDSPGGQGGGYTF
17 TRBV3-1/TRBV3-2 CASSQALVGFVGNTIYF
12 TRBV7-9 CASALARGTQYF
14 TRBV6-2/TRBV6-3 CASSPVGLTGELFF
14 TRBV7-9 CASSLVGGNTEAFF
15 TRBV27 CASSPSTSGSYEQYF
18 TRBV21-1 CASSKRCSGNRGYHEQYF
14 TRBV30 CAWSVRSRGNTIYF
12 TRBV12-3/TRBV12-4 CASSTGGTGYTF
17 TRBV7-9 CASSLGVWGQSSYEQYF
16 TRBV11-2 CASSPGGEFSTDTQYF
15 TRBV14 CASSQDSTRKAEAFF
12 TRBV19 CATRVGRGELFF
14 TRBV6-5 CASSYEGSYNEQFF
15 TRBV7-3 CASSLTPANTGELFF
13 TRBV5-1 CASSLTGYNEQFF
16 TRBV9 CASSLGLAGPSYEQYF
15 TRBV6-2/TRBV6-3 CASSPDSSSGNTIYF
14 TRBV6-5 CASSSGPSSYEQYF
15 TRBV10-3 CAIRDGQGSNQPQHF
12 TRBV19 CASGDRTYEQYF
13 TRBV29-1 CSVEGTVKNIQYF
12 TRBV11-2 CASSLERDTQYF
13 TRBV4-3 CASSQGTSYEQYF
12 TRBV12-3/TRBV12-4 CASSLEGGGYTF
13 TRBV27 CASSSRGNQPQHF
13 TRBV10-3 CATLSQANYGYTF
15 TRBV7-3 CASSPGGGAHNEQFF
13 TRBV28 CASSIPGGQPQHF
15 TRBV3-1/TRBV3-2 CASSQKGMGSYEQYF
13 TRBV7-9 CASSLVRETEAFF
14 TRBV7-2 CASSPGTAPYGYTF
11 TRBV12-3/TRBV12-4 CASSLNYEQYF
15 TRBV3-1/TRBV3-2 CASSQTGASGNTIYF
13 TRBV27 CASTHRVNSPLHF
17 TRBV7-2 CASSLGVIPRGNQPQHF
14 TRBV9 CATGSGQGVRGYTF
18 TRBV7-2 CASSLVIGKIDSYNEQFF
19 TRBV4-1 CASSPLGLAGSRSYNEQFF